Below, 7 T cell receptor beta chains from the same sample are listed, as sequenced in a study of T-cell reconstitution after alpha-beta-depleted transplantation in children. Library preparation (for TCRbeta) was performed with unique molecular identifiers. TCRdb called the PCR reads again in MiXCR, with one record for every CDR3 protein. The sample carries 350,000 to 500,000 distinct CDR3 sequences, about 40% recorded once. The specimen comprised PBMCs, sampled before TCRalphabeta/CD19-depleted stem cell transplant. The receptors come from a girl aged 2 to 9 with aplastic anemia, due to receive a stem cell transplant.

The chain is built from TRBV6-1 and TRBJ2-3; the match to TRBD1 covers 11 bases. V shed 10 bases, J shed 2 bases, and the junction held 5 bases outside the gene matches. Per germline, CDR1 MNHNS and CDR2 SASEGT. CDR3 length: 14 residues. CDR3 sequence: CATGQGDTTDTQYF. The CDR3, as DNA: TGTGCCACGGGACAGGGGGATACCACAGATACGCAGTATTTT.

Of note for this clonotype: A clone one base away is much larger, so this may be a read error. No conserved phenylalanine or tryptophan is present at the end of the CDR3, so a read error is the likely explanation. J is TRBJ1-5 and V is TRBV2; a weak D match, TRBD1 (6 bases). Germline loops: CDR1 SNHLY, CDR2 FYNNEI. V gave up 8 bases and J gave up 1 base, with 15 bases separating them. CDR3 length: 15 residues. Here the CDR3 reads CASGVEQGSNQPQHS. The CDR3 DNA sequence: TGTGCCAGCGGGGTGGAACAGGGAAGCAATCAGCCCCAGCATTCT.

Comments on this clonotype: The junction departs from the called germline gene at one end, perhaps through a read error. The chain employs TRBV6-1 and TRBJ2-3; D ambiguous. Germline V gene lookup returns CDR1 MNHNS and CDR2 SASEGT. The CDR3 contains 13 residues. Here the CDR3 reads CVSSQLPTDTQYF. CDR3 in DNA: TGTGTCAGCTCGCAATTGCCCACAGATACGCAGTATTTT.

The rearrangement joins TRBV20-1 to TRBJ1-1; D unclear. There are 11 residues in the CDR3. Germline loops: CDR1 DFQATT, CDR2 SNEGSKA (reference sequence). Between the trimmed V and J ends, which lost 7 bases and 2 bases, there was a span of 8 bases. CDR3 sequence: CSVRRNTEAFF. In DNA, the CDR3 is TGCAGTGTTAGGCGCAACACTGAAGCTTTCTTT.

This clonotype was seen ten or more times. J is TRBJ2-1 and V is TRBV20-1; D might be TRBD2 (6 bases). CDR1 is DFQATT, CDR2 SNEGSKA, per germline (reference sequence). V was trimmed by 3 bases and J by 14 bases, leaving 17 bases between them. The CDR3 is 12 residues long. The CDR3 region has the DNA TGCAGTGCTAGGCTAGCGCCAGTGGAAGAGTTCTTC. Encoded protein: CSARLAPVEEFF.

This chain joins TRBV9 and TRBJ2-3, with a possible D match to TRBD2 (6 bases). Looked up from germline, CDR1 is SGDLS and CDR2 is YYNGEE. This CDR3 is 15 amino acids long. Trimming removed 2 bases from V and 1 base from J, with 11 bases in between. CDR3 bases: TGTGCCAGCAGCGTCATGGGGGGTGGCACAGATACGCAGTATTTT. This sequence encodes CASSVMGGGTDTQYF. The entire variable domain, with the rest obtained from reference TRBV9 and TRBJ2-3, is as follows: DSGVTQTPKHLITATGQRVTLRCSPRSGDLSVYWYQQSLDQGLQFLIQYYNGEERAKGNILERFSAQQFPDLHSELNLSSLELGDSALYFCASSVMGGGTDTQYFGPGTRLTVL.

There are many counts of this clonotype. The V and J genes are TRBV20-1 and TRBJ1-1; 7 positions match TRBD1. The germline V gene has CDR1 DFQATT and CDR2 SNEGSKA (reference sequence). CDR3 length: 12 residues. DNA of the CDR3: TGCTCATCCGGGACAGTGAACACTGAAGCTTTCTTT. Translation gives CSSGTVNTEAFF.